A single sample is the source of the 5 T cell receptor beta chains below, sequenced in a study of cytomegalovirus exposure and HLA in healthy donors (dated by TCRdb to about 2017). The library was obtained by the immunoSEQ multiplex PCR assay. The multiplex PCR relied on a mix of 60 forward primers for TCR Vbeta segments and 13 reverse primers for TCR Jbeta segments. The table comes from immuneACCESS by way of TCRdb, which keeps in-frame sequences with V and J called. Part of the clones is missing from these tables; in studies checked, under half for an unresolved V gene and the rest for unknown reasons. This sample is represented by about 180,000 clones; about 85% of them were singletons. The ten largest clonotypes hold 1% of the sample. Material: PBMCs. These TCRs come from a boy aged 2 to 9 in good health and CMV-seronegative.

The chain carries TRBV4-1 and TRBJ1-6; D uncertain. The ends were cut back, 0 bases at V and 0 bases at J, with 9 bases in the middle. Germline values: CDR1 MGHRA, CDR2 YSYEKL. The CDR3 length is 17 residues. Written as DNA, the CDR3 is TGCGCCAGCAGCCAAGAAAGAGGCAGCTCCTATAATTCACCCCTCCACTTT. As protein: CASSQERGSSYNSPLHF.

The rearrangement joins TRBV15 to TRBJ2-4, with 7 nucleotides matching TRBD1. This CDR3 region has 15 residues. V lost 1 base and J lost 6; bases outside the gene matches: 6. Germline values: CDR1 LNHNV, CDR2 YYDKDF (reference sequence). CDR3 bases: TGTGCCACCAGCAGAGCTTCTTCAGGGGGAAACATTCAGTACTTC. This translates into CATSRASSGGNIQYF.

The DNA of the CDR3 is TGTGCCAGCAGTGAAAGGTCCCTAGCGGGAGGCCCCCAGTACAATGAGCAGTTCTTC. It encodes CASSERSLAGGPQYNEQFF. The genes are TRBV6-1 and TRBJ2-1, with 11 bases lining up with TRBD2. The CDR3 covers 19 residues. With 2 bases clipped from V and 4 bases from J, the junction kept 13 bases outside the gene matches. In germline, CDR1 is MNHNS, CDR2 SASEGT.

The V and J genes are TRBV5-1 and TRBJ1-1, with D possibly being TRBD1 (5 bases). V lost 0 bases, J lost 3 bases, and 12 bases lay in between. CDR1 is SGHRS and CDR2 is YFSETQ in the germline V gene. The CDR3 length is 15 residues. Here the CDR3 DNA reads TGCGCCAGCAGCTTGGCGGGGACTATGGACACTGAAGCTTTCTTT. Residues: CASSLAGTMDTEAFF. The full variable domain, in which reference TRBV5-1 and TRBJ1-1 provide the parts outside the CDR3, is KAGVTQTPRYLIKTRGQQVTLSCSPISGHRSVSWYQQTPGQGLQFLFEYFSETQRNKGNFPGRFSGRQFSNSRSEMNVSTLELGDSALYLCASSLAGTMDTEAFFGQGTRLTVV.

The chain uses TRBV11-3 and TRBJ2-5; D gene ambiguous. Deletions cut 3 bases from V and 0 bases from J, with 14 bases between. The CDR3 totals 16 residues. Germline V lookup: CDR1 SGHNT, CDR2 YENEEA. CDR3 DNA sequence: TGTGCCAGCAGCTTGGGTGGTTCCAGGTACCAAGAGACCCAGTACTTC. Translated, it gives CASSLGGSRYQETQYF.